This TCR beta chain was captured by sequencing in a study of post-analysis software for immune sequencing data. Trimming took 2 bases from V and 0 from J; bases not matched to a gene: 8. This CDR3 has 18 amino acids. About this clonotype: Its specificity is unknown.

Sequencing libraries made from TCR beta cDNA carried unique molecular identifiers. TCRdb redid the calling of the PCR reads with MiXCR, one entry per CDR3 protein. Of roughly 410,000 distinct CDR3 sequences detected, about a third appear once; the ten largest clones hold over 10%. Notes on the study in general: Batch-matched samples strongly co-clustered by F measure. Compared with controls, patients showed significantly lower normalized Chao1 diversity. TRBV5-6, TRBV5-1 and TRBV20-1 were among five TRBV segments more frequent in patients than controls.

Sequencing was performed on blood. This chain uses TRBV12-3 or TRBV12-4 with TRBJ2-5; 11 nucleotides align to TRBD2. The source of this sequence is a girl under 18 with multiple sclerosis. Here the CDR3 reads CASSLFGSGGGHQETQYF. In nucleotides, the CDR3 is TGTGCCAGCAGTTTATTCGGTAGCGGGGGGGGACACCAAGAGACCCAGTACTTC.